Below, one T cell receptor (beta chain) is given with its context. Cohorts were based on clinical histories the participants reported. These data come from a study of blood T cell repertoires in COVID-19. Whole-study context: Collection of acute and convalescent COVID-19 samples took place in the United States, Italy and Spain.

V lost 6 bases, J lost 2 bases, and 23 bases lay in between. The germline V gene has CDR1 MNHEY and CDR2 SVGEGT. The CDR3 has 18 amino acids. How the authors handled the data: The assay estimated nucleated cells by amplifying reference gene primers. Assay used: immunoSEQ multiplex PCR; TCRdb lists only in-frame clones, some missing. The DNA was the basis for D and trimming; V, J and clone size are from that table. The sample shows about 320,000 clones, 87% of them seen only once. Sequencing was carried out using PBMCs or T cells enriched from blood (not recorded which). The clonotype was recovered from a woman under 40 who had recovered from COVID-19. The genes are TRBV6-2 or TRBV6-3 and TRBJ1-5, with D perhaps TRBD1 (6 bases). CDR3 nucleotide sequence: TGTGCCAGCAGCAGCATAGTCAGGGGTCCCTGGGGCAATCAGCCCCAGCATTTT. This encodes CASSSIVRGPWGNQPQHF.